Listed below are T cell receptor beta chains from one sample, sequenced in a study of shared clonotypes between healthy human individuals. The data were produced by immunoSEQ multiplex PCR, yet TCRdb's version contains in-frame clones alone and is incomplete. The sample includes some 630,000 clones, less than 80% of them seen just once. Sequencing used memory CD4+ T cells sorted from blood. These receptors all come from a woman aged 25 to 39 in good health. The CDR3 runs from the conserved cysteine through the conserved F or W. The D gene is left open where the match is weak. Rows may omit the clone size; those that give it use once, few, many or a size class.

cdr3_aa | cdr3_nt | clone_size | j_call | v_call | d_call
CASSPFDRGEQYF | TGTGCCAGCTCGCCCTTCGACAGGGGCGAGCAGTACTTC | - | TRBJ2-7 | TRBV18 | TRBD1
CASSEGTGYGNTIYF | TGTGCCAGTAGTGAAGGGACAGGGTATGGAAACACCATATATTTT | few | TRBJ1-3 | TRBV19 | TRBD1
CASNLPGRNQPQHF | TGTGCCAGTAACCTGCCGGGACGAAATCAGCCCCAGCATTTT | - | TRBJ1-5 | TRBV19 | -
CASSLRDRNTEAFF | TGTGCCAGTTCTCTTAGGGACAGAAACACTGAAGCTTTCTTT | - | TRBJ1-1 | TRBV19 | TRBD1
CASSLLQGGLVEQYF | TGCGCCAGCAGCTTGTTACAGGGGGGGTTGGTGGAGCAGTACTTC | - | TRBJ2-7 | TRBV5-1 | -
CASSGPTGLEQFF | TGCGCCAGCAGTGGCCCGACAGGGTTGGAGCAGTTCTTC | - | TRBJ2-1 | TRBV10-1 | TRBD1
CASSQAQGKDQPQHF | TGCGCCAGCAGCCAAGCACAGGGGAAGGATCAGCCCCAGCATTTT | - | TRBJ1-5 | TRBV4-1 | TRBD1
CASSLAGTRDEQFF | TGCGCCAGCAGCTTGGCCGGGACTAGAGATGAGCAGTTCTTC | - | TRBJ2-1 | TRBV5-1 | TRBD2
CASVRQGQNYGYTF | TGTGCCAGCGTCCGACAGGGCCAAAACTATGGCTACACCTTC | - | TRBJ1-2 | TRBV6-1 | TRBD1
CATKPFATNEKLFF | TGTGCCACCAAACCTTTTGCAACTAATGAAAAACTGTTTTTT | once | TRBJ1-4 | TRBV2 | -
CASSWDSYEQYF | TGTGCCAGCAGCTGGGACTCCTACGAGCAGTACTTC | - | TRBJ2-7 | TRBV7-9 | -
CASSEFVTPNEQFF | TGTGCCAGCAGTGAATTCGTTACCCCCAATGAGCAGTTCTTC | - | TRBJ2-1 | TRBV6-1 | -
CASSLAPSRGTDTQYF | TGTGCCAGCAGCTTAGCGCCCAGCAGGGGCACAGATACGCAGTATTTT | - | TRBJ2-3 | TRBV7-2 | -
CASSLQRVYEQYF | TGTGCCAGCAGTTTACAGCGTGTCTACGAGCAGTACTTC | - | TRBJ2-7 | TRBV28 | -
CASSQVRGGPYEQYF | TGTGCCAGCAGCCAGGTTCGGGGTGGCCCCTACGAGCAGTACTTC | - | TRBJ2-7 | TRBV6-5 | -
CAWSPGQGLEQYF | TGTGCCTGGAGTCCGGGACAGGGGCTCGAGCAGTACTTC | - | TRBJ2-7 | TRBV30 | TRBD1
CASRRSLQGGLDTEAFF | TGTGCCAGCAGACGAAGCTTACAGGGGGGTTTGGACACTGAAGCTTTCTTT | - | TRBJ1-1 | TRBV27 | TRBD1
CASSFPNEDTQYF | TGTGCCAGCAGTTTCCCCAATGAAGATACGCAGTATTTT | - | TRBJ2-3 | TRBV28 | -
CASSHRKQGLETQYF | TGTGCCAGCAGCCACCGGAAGCAGGGGCTGGAGACCCAGTACTTC | - | TRBJ2-5 | TRBV4-2 | -
CASSLGHQANYGYTF | TGTGCCAGCAGCTTAGGGCACCAAGCTAACTATGGCTACACCTTC | - | TRBJ1-2 | TRBV11-2 | -
CSVIFVPHGNTEAFF | TGCAGCGTTATCTTCGTGCCCCATGGGAACACTGAAGCTTTCTTT | - | TRBJ1-1 | TRBV29-1 | -
CATQTETQYF | TGTGCCACCCAAACCGAGACCCAGTACTTC | - | TRBJ2-5 | TRBV28 | -
CASSIGQPTNEKLFF | TGTGCCAGTAGTATCGGACAGCCAACTAATGAAAAACTGTTTTTT | - | TRBJ1-4 | TRBV19 | -
CASSARTSSYNEQFF | TGTGCCAGCAGCGCGAGGACTAGCAGCTACAATGAGCAGTTCTTC | few | TRBJ2-1 | TRBV7-9 | TRBD2
CASSDTGGRVETQYF | TGTGCCAGCAGTGATACAGGGGGCAGAGTGGAGACCCAGTACTTC | - | TRBJ2-5 | TRBV6-1 | TRBD1
CASSDPTGQGADTEAFF | TGTGCCAGCAGCGACCCCACCGGGCAGGGGGCTGACACTGAAGCTTTCTTT | few | TRBJ1-1 | TRBV7-9 | TRBD1
CASSLMAAYGYTF | TGTGCCAGCAGCTTAATGGCGGCCTATGGCTACACCTTC | - | TRBJ1-2 | TRBV7-9 | -
CASSYKREGHEQFF | TGTGCCAGCAGTTACAAGCGGGAGGGCCATGAGCAGTTCTTC | - | TRBJ2-1 | TRBV6-6 | TRBD2
CASSPTGGTEAFF | TGTGCCAGCAGCCCGACAGGGGGCACTGAAGCTTTCTTT | - | TRBJ1-1 | TRBV9 | TRBD1
CASSLTTGKYNEQFF | TGTGCCAGCAGCTTAACAACAGGAAAATACAATGAGCAGTTCTTC | few | TRBJ2-1 | TRBV7-9 | -
CASSQRGTEAFF | TGCGCCAGCAGCCAACGGGGGACTGAAGCTTTCTTT | - | TRBJ1-1 | TRBV4-1 | -
CASSPPGDSNQPQHF | TGTGCCAGCTCACCACCGGGGGACAGCAATCAGCCCCAGCATTTT | once | TRBJ1-5 | TRBV18 | -
CASRQMDLNNEQFF | TGTGCCAGCAGGCAGATGGATCTTAACAATGAGCAGTTCTTC | - | TRBJ2-1 | TRBV28 | -
CASSPRQGYGYTF | TGTGCCAGCAGCCCGAGACAGGGCTATGGCTACACCTTC | once | TRBJ1-2 | TRBV7-2 | TRBD1
CASSVGTSRVEQYF | TGTGCCAGCAGTGTTGGGACTAGCCGAGTCGAGCAGTACTTC | - | TRBJ2-7 | TRBV2 | TRBD2
CASSIRGAPGANVLTF | TGTGCCAGTAGTATAAGAGGGGCGCCTGGGGCCAACGTCCTGACTTTC | - | TRBJ2-6 | TRBV19 | -
CASSLQGTSGNQETQYF | TGTGCCAGCAGCCTACAAGGGACTAGCGGGAATCAAGAGACCCAGTACTTC | once | TRBJ2-5 | TRBV4-2 | TRBD2
CSASPSYGYTF | TGCAGTGCTAGTCCGAGTTATGGCTACACCTTC | - | TRBJ1-2 | TRBV20-1 | -